This is a list of T cell receptor beta chains from one sample in a study of OX40 agonist ivuxolimab in advanced cancers. TCRdb keeps only in-frame clones here, not all; method: immunoSEQ multiplex PCR. The sample consists of just over 90,000 clones, approximately 89% of them appearing once. The sample in question was CD4+ or CD8+ T cells sorted from blood, obtained in a trial of the OX40 agonist ivuxolimab. Receptor source: an adult with an advanced solid tumor such as melanoma, head and neck, liver or kidney cancer. The CDR3 runs from the conserved cysteine through the conserved F or W. A D gene is named only where the DNA matches it firmly. Expanded clones get a size class; other rows say once, few or many, or leave the size out.

D: TRBD1
J: TRBJ1-2
size: -
V: TRBV9
CDR3: CASSALTGGSGYTF
DNA: TGTGCCAGCAGCGCCCTTACAGGGGGCTCAGGCTACACCTTC

D: -
J: TRBJ1-2
size: -
V: TRBV5-6
CDR3: CASEPPVEAGALYGNGYTF
DNA: TGTGCCAGCGAACCGCCCGTCGAGGCAGGAGCGCTTTATGGGAATGGCTACACCTTC

D: -
J: TRBJ2-2
size: -
V: TRBV5-1
CDR3: CASSLAVGASTGELFF
DNA: TGCGCCAGCAGCTTGGCCGTGGGGGCGAGTACCGGGGAGCTGTTTTTT

D: TRBD2
J: TRBJ2-3
size: -
V: TRBV5-1
CDR3: CASRLEPGLAGGFRGTSDTQYF
DNA: TGCGCCAGCAGACTGGAACCGGGACTAGCGGGAGGCTTTCGTGGCACATCGGATACGCAGTATTTT

D: -
J: TRBJ1-1
size: -
V: TRBV2
CDR3: CASSETGLGAFF
DNA: TGTGCCAGCAGTGAGACAGGTTTGGGGGCTTTCTTT

D: TRBD2
J: TRBJ2-1
size: -
V: TRBV7-6
CDR3: CASSSQGFLAGGRYNEQFF
DNA: TGTGCCAGCAGCTCCCAGGGGTTTCTAGCGGGTGGAAGATACAATGAGCAGTTCTTC

D: -
J: TRBJ1-5
size: -
V: TRBV4-3
CDR3: CATPRFISQPQHF
DNA: TGCGCCACCCCCCGGTTTATAAGTCAGCCCCAGCATTTT

D: TRBD1
J: TRBJ2-5
size: -
V: TRBV5-7
CDR3: CASSPVTGGTQYF
DNA: TGTGCCAGCAGCCCGGTGACAGGGGGGACCCAGTACTTC

D: TRBD2
J: TRBJ2-1
size: -
V: TRBV7-9
CDR3: CASSPGLAGFDEQFF
DNA: TGTGCCAGCAGCCCGGGACTAGCGGGATTTGATGAGCAGTTCTTC

D: TRBD2
J: TRBJ2-1
size: -
V: TRBV7-3
CDR3: CASSSTTSGPINEQFF
DNA: TGTGCCAGCAGCTCGACGACTAGCGGGCCCATCAATGAGCAGTTCTTC

D: -
J: TRBJ1-2
size: -
V: TRBV19
CDR3: CASRVGISYYGYTF
DNA: TGTGCCTCTAGGGTTGGTATCAGCTACTATGGCTACACCTTC

D: -
J: TRBJ2-3
size: -
V: TRBV7-3
CDR3: CASSPTHPSTDTQYF
DNA: TGTGCCAGCAGCCCCACACATCCATCCACAGATACGCAGTATTTT

D: -
J: TRBJ2-6
size: -
V: TRBV19
CDR3: CASSIAEGFGANVLTF
DNA: TGTGCCAGTAGTATAGCCGAGGGATTTGGGGCCAACGTCCTGACTTTC

D: -
J: TRBJ2-3
size: -
V: TRBV9
CDR3: CASSPRGAGDVADTQYF
DNA: TGTGCCAGCAGCCCACGGGGGGCGGGAGACGTCGCAGATACGCAGTATTTT

D: -
J: TRBJ1-4
size: -
V: TRBV19
CDR3: CASSLAAGANEKLFF
DNA: TGTGCCAGTAGTTTGGCGGCGGGGGCTAATGAAAAACTGTTTTTT

D: -
J: TRBJ1-1
size: -
V: TRBV10-2
CDR3: CASSGNRPTEAFF
DNA: TGCGCCAGCAGTGGCAATCGACCCACTGAAGCTTTCTTT

D: -
J: TRBJ1-2
size: -
V: TRBV11-1
CDR3: CASSLGHLANYGYTF
DNA: TGTGCCAGCAGCTTAGGACACCTAGCTAACTATGGCTACACCTTC

D: TRBD2
J: TRBJ2-1
size: -
V: TRBV6-1
CDR3: CATTSGLAGGYEQFF
DNA: TGTGCCACCACTTCGGGACTAGCGGGAGGGTATGAGCAGTTCTTC

D: -
J: TRBJ1-1
size: -
V: TRBV7-8
CDR3: CASSLWQQNTEAFF
DNA: TGTGCCAGCAGCCTCTGGCAACAGAACACTGAAGCTTTCTTT

D: TRBD2
J: TRBJ2-1
size: -
V: TRBV18
CDR3: CASSLSGRGQNEQFF
DNA: TGTGCCAGCTCACTTAGCGGGAGGGGTCAGAATGAGCAGTTCTTC

D: -
J: TRBJ1-2
size: -
V: TRBV29-1
CDR3: CSVDRGSRYTF
DNA: TGCAGCGTTGACAGGGGAAGCCGCTACACCTTC

D: TRBD1
J: TRBJ1-5
size: -
V: TRBV30
CDR3: CAWTKGQGDQPQHF
DNA: TGTGCCTGGACCAAAGGGCAGGGGGATCAGCCCCAGCATTTT

D: -
J: TRBJ2-7
size: -
V: TRBV6-5
CDR3: CASSEWPFYEQYF
DNA: TGTGCCAGCAGTGAATGGCCTTTCTACGAGCAGTACTTC

D: TRBD2
J: TRBJ2-3
size: -
V: TRBV5-1
CDR3: CASSLLSGREDTQYF
DNA: TGCGCCAGCAGCTTACTAAGCGGGAGGGAAGATACGCAGTATTTT

D: TRBD1
J: TRBJ2-7
size: -
V: TRBV15
CDR3: CATSSPGQGPTYEQYF
DNA: TGTGCCACCAGCAGTCCCGGACAGGGGCCCACCTACGAGCAGTACTTC

D: -
J: TRBJ2-7
size: -
V: TRBV6-6
CDR3: CASRASYEQYF
DNA: TGTGCCAGCAGGGCATCCTACGAGCAGTACTTC

D: -
J: TRBJ2-7
size: -
V: TRBV6-6
CDR3: CASTSGYEQYF
DNA: TGTGCCAGCACCTCCGGCTACGAGCAGTACTTC

D: TRBD2
J: TRBJ2-2
size: -
V: TRBV5-4
CDR3: CASSWGLAGNTGELFF
DNA: TGTGCCAGCAGCTGGGGGCTAGCGGGGAACACCGGGGAGCTGTTTTTT

D: -
J: TRBJ1-4
size: few
V: TRBV6-6
CDR3: CASSYRTAGNEKLFF
DNA: TGTGCCAGCAGTTACAGGACGGCGGGTAATGAAAAACTGTTTTTT

D: -
J: TRBJ2-2
size: -
V: TRBV7-3
CDR3: CASSLTPGSTGELFF
DNA: TGTGCCAGCAGCTTAACACCGGGGAGCACCGGGGAGCTGTTTTTT

D: TRBD1
J: TRBJ2-5
size: few
V: TRBV5-1
CDR3: CASSLGTGGETQYF
DNA: TGCGCCAGCAGCTTGGGGACAGGGGGAGAGACCCAGTACTTC

D: -
J: TRBJ2-7
size: -
V: TRBV11-3
CDR3: CASSDRTGRVYEQYF
DNA: TGTGCCAGCAGTGATCGGACAGGGAGGGTTTACGAGCAGTACTTC

D: -
J: TRBJ2-2
size: -
V: TRBV4-3
CDR3: CASSQEQGAGGELFF
DNA: TGCGCCAGCAGCCAAGAGCAAGGAGCCGGAGGGGAGCTGTTTTTT

D: -
J: TRBJ2-5
size: -
V: TRBV9
CDR3: CASSVAGRETQYF
DNA: TGTGCCAGCAGCGTAGCAGGCCGGGAGACCCAGTACTTC

D: TRBD1
J: TRBJ2-2
size: -
V: TRBV5-1
CDR3: CASSPWTGSIGELFF
DNA: TGCGCCAGCAGCCCATGGACAGGGTCGATTGGGGAGCTGTTTTTT

D: -
J: TRBJ2-7
size: -
V: TRBV6-6
CDR3: CASSSSRDRYEQYF
DNA: TGTGCCAGCAGTTCCTCCCGGGACCGCTACGAGCAGTACTTC

D: TRBD2
J: TRBJ2-7
size: few
V: TRBV27
CDR3: CASSLAGGSSYEQYF
DNA: TGTGCCAGCAGTTTAGCGGGAGGGAGCTCCTACGAGCAGTACTTC

D: TRBD1
J: TRBJ1-6
size: once
V: TRBV30
CDR3: CAWSVDRGGNSPLHF
DNA: TGTGCCTGGAGTGTCGACAGGGGAGGTAATTCACCCCTCCACTTT